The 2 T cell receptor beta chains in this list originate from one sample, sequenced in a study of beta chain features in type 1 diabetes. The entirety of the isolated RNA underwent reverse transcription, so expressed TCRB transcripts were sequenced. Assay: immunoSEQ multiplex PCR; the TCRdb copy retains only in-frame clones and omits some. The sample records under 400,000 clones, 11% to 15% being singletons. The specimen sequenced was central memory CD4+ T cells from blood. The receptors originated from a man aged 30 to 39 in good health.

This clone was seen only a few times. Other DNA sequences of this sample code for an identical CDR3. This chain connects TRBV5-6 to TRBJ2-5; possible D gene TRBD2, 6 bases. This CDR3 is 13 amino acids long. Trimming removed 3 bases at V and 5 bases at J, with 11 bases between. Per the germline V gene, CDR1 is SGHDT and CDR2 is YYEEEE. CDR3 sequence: CASSSDRGETQYF. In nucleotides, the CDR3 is TGTGCCAGCAGCTCGGATCGGGGGGAGACCCAGTACTTC.

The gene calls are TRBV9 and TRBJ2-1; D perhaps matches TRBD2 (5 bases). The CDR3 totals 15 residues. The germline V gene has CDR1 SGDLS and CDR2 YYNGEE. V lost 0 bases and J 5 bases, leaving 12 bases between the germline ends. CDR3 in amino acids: CASSVEADRDNEQFF. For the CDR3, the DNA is TGTGCCAGCAGCGTAGAAGCGGATAGGGACAATGAGCAGTTCTTC.